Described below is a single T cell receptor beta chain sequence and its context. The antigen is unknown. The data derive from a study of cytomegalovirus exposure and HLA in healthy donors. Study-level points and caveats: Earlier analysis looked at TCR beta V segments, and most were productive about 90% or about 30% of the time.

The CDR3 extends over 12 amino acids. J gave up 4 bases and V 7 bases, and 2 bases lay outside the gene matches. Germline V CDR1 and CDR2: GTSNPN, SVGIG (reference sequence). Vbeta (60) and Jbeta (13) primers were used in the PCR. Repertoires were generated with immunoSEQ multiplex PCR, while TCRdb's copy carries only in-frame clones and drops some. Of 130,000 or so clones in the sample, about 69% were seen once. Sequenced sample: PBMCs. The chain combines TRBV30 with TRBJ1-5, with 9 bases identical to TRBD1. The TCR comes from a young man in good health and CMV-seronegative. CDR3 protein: CASQGANQPQHF. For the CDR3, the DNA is TGTGCCTCACAGGGGGCGAATCAGCCCCAGCATTTT.